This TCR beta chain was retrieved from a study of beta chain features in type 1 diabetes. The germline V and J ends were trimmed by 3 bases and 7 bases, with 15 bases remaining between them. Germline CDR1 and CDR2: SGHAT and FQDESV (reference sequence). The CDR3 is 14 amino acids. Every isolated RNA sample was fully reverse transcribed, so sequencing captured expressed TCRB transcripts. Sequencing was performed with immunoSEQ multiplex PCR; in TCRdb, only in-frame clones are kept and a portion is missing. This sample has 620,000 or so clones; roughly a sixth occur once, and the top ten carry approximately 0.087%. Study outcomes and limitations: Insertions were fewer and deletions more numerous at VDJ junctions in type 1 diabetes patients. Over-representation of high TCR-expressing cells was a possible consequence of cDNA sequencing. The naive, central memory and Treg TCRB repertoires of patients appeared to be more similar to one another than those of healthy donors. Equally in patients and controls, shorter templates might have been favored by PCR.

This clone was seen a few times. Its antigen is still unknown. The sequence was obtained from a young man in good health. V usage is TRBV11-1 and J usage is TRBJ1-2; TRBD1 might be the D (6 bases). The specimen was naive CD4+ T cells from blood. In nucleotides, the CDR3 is TGTGCCAGCAGCTTTGCAGGGGAGAAAACTGGCTACACCTTC. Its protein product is CASSFAGEKTGYTF.